The 24 T cell receptor beta chains listed next were all sequenced from one sample in a study of T cells expressing NK-cell markers. TCRdb reprocessed the 5' RACE reads and stores each CDR3 protein as one record, lacking DNA. This table lists about 32,000 distinct CDR3 sequences. The specimen was blood T cells: a sorted CD56 or NKG2C T cell subset, CD4+ or CD8+ T cells, or bulk PBMC T cells (not recorded which). These receptors came from a woman aged 18-70 years in good health.

This chain uses TRBV7-2 with TRBJ2-7; TCRdb calls TRBD1, which cannot be checked without DNA. The V gene's germline CDR1 is SGHTA and CDR2 FQGNSA. This CDR3 is built from 17 residues. CDR3: CASSSLEGGRGAREQYF.

The rearrangement uses TRBV29-1 and TRBJ2-2; with no DNA, the TCRdb D assignment of TRBD2 cannot be verified. The CDR3 spans 15 residues. CDR1 is SQVTM and CDR2 is ANQGSEA in the germline V gene. This CDR3 reads CSVEIAGANTGELFF.

This chain joins TRBV20-1 and TRBJ2-7. CDR1 is DFQATT, CDR2 SNEGSKA, per germline (reference sequence). The length of the CDR3 is 14 residues. The CDR3 is CSAEVDRGSYEQYF.

V is TRBV5-5 and J is TRBJ2-1; lacking DNA, the TRBD1 call made by TCRdb goes unchecked. Per germline, CDR1 SGHKS and CDR2 YYEKEE (reference sequence). The CDR3 loop spans 16 amino acids. CDR3 in amino acids: CASTFPGQGQYNEQFF.

The genes are TRBV5-5 and TRBJ1-1. This CDR3 comprises 11 residues. Germline V gene sequence: CDR1 SGHKS, CDR2 YYEKEE (reference sequence). The CDR3: CASSLATEAFF.

The chain links TRBV19 to TRBJ1-5. This CDR3 has 15 residues. The germline V gene encodes CDR1 LNHDA and CDR2 SQIVND (reference sequence). This chain's CDR3 is CASKPDRGPNQPQHF.

The gene calls are TRBV27 and TRBJ2-1; TCRdb selects TRBD2, and the lack of DNA leaves this call unchecked. The CDR3 covers 18 residues. Germline V CDR1 and CDR2: MNHEY, SMNVEV (reference sequence). The CDR3 reads CASSTPIRTSGTFNEQFF.

This sequence joins TRBV7-2 and TRBJ2-1; TCRdb's D call, TRBD1, is unchecked because there is no DNA. CDR3 size: 13 residues. Germline CDR1 is SGHTA and CDR2 is FQGNSA. The CDR3 loop is CASSRQGLNEQFF.

The J gene is TRBJ2-1, the V gene TRBV27; TCRdb proposes TRBD2, but this gene call is untestable without DNA. Germline V gives CDR1 MNHEY, CDR2 SMNVEV (reference sequence). The CDR3 consists of 17 residues. The CDR3 loop is CASRSLAGGGIYNEQFF.

The J gene is TRBJ2-1, the V gene TRBV27; TCRdb gives TRBD1 as the D gene, but with no DNA this cannot be confirmed. This CDR3 has 13 residues. CDR1 and CDR2 from the germline V gene are MNHEY and SMNVEV (reference sequence). CDR3 amino acids: CASSLYQGNEQFF.

The chain links TRBV4-1 to TRBJ2-1; TCRdb names TRBD1, which stays unverified in the absence of DNA. In germline, CDR1 is MGHRA, CDR2 YSYEKL. This CDR3 is 16 amino acids long. The CDR3 is CASSPETGVSYNEQFF.

V is TRBV11-2 and J is TRBJ2-2; lacking DNA, the TRBD2 call made by TCRdb goes unchecked. The CDR3 spans 19 residues. Germline CDR1 is SGHAT and CDR2 is FQNNGV. The chain's CDR3 is CASSLGGMGFGGYAGELFF.

CDR3 residues: CASSLLLGQNQPQHF. The rearrangement links TRBV12-3 or TRBV12-4 to TRBJ1-5; there is no DNA to check the TCRdb D call of TRBD1. The CDR3 has 15 amino acids.

The chain has TRBV7-2 and TRBJ2-7. Germline V gene data show CDR1 as SGHTA and CDR2 as FQGNSA. This CDR3 region has 14 residues. This CDR3 reads CASSLDKVSYEQYF.

V and J are TRBV30 and TRBJ2-5; the D gene TCRdb calls, TRBD1, cannot be checked with no DNA. Germline assignment: CDR1 GTSNPN and CDR2 SVGIG (reference sequence). This CDR3 has 12 residues. CDR3 in amino acids: CAWEGGEETQYF.

The CDR3 is CAWSVGGGTEAFF. The chain uses TRBV30 and TRBJ1-1; TCRdb selects TRBD1, and the lack of DNA leaves this call unchecked. This CDR3 region has 13 residues. Per germline, CDR1 GTSNPN and CDR2 SVGIG (reference sequence). Together with reference TRBV30 and TRBJ1-1, the CDR3 gives the full variable domain: SQTIHQWPATLVQPVGSPLSLECTVEGTSNPNLYWYRQAAGRGLQLLFYSVGIGQISSEVPQNLSASRPQDRQFILSSKKLLLSDSGFYLCAWSVGGGTEAFFGQGTRLTVV.

V gene TRBV6-1 combines with J gene TRBJ2-7; TCRdb outputs TRBD2, but without DNA this stays unchecked. Germline loops: CDR1 MNHNS, CDR2 SASEGT. The CDR3 contains 12 residues. The CDR3: CASRVLADEQYF.

This chain joins TRBV20-1 and TRBJ1-3. Germline V gives CDR1 DFQATT, CDR2 SNEGSKA (reference sequence). CDR3 size: 15 residues. The CDR3 reads CSARTHVDSGNTIYF.

The chain couples TRBV4-1 to TRBJ2-7; as DNA is missing, the TRBD2 call by TCRdb cannot be tested. CDR1 and CDR2 from the germline V gene are MGHRA and YSYEKL. This CDR3 spans 15 amino acids. The CDR3 is CASSQRTESSYEQYF.

The CDR3 sequence is CASSHPDRAYEQYF. The chain joins TRBV12-3 or TRBV12-4 to TRBJ2-7; TCRdb's D call of TRBD1 is untestable without DNA. The CDR3 contains 14 residues.

The gene calls are TRBV11-1 and TRBJ2-3; TCRdb returns TRBD2, unconfirmable since there is no DNA. Germline CDR1 SGHAT, CDR2 FQDESV (reference sequence). The CDR3 is 19 residues long. The CDR3 protein is CASSPTDGTSGGRTDTQYF.

The rearrangement joins TRBV4-2 to TRBJ1-1; TCRdb's D gene call, TRBD1, goes unchecked for lack of DNA. The CDR3 spans 13 residues. CDR1 is LGHNA, CDR2 YNFKEQ, per germline. CDR3 in amino acids: CASSYQGNTEAFF.

The chain has TRBV6-5 and TRBJ1-1. There are 14 residues in the CDR3. The germline gives CDR1 MNHEY, CDR2 SVGAGI. This chain's CDR3 is CASSYTRAATEAFF.

The chain employs TRBV7-3 and TRBJ2-7; TCRdb's assignment of TRBD2 cannot be checked, as there is no DNA. The CDR3 loop spans 15 amino acids. Germline CDR1 SGHTA, CDR2 FQGTGA. The CDR3 protein is CASSLLAGGGYEQYF.